Each of the 32 T cell receptor beta chains below was sequenced from the same sample in a study of blood T cell repertoires in COVID-19. Profiling relied on immunoSEQ multiplex PCR, and the TCRdb table lists in-frame clones only, not all of them. The sample consists of hundreds of thousands of clones, around 90% of them appearing once. The sample consisted of peripheral blood. Receptors were obtained from a man aged 70-80 years with acute or convalescent COVID-19.

The CDR3 spells CASSSNYGYTF. The CDR3 nucleotides read TGTGCCAGCAGCAGTAACTATGGCTACACCTTC. The genes are TRBV12-3 or TRBV12-4 and TRBJ1-2; unclear D gene. V was pared by 6 bases and J by 1 base, with 3 bases between. This CDR3 is built from 11 residues.

This chain connects TRBV19 to TRBJ2-1, with 11 nucleotides matching TRBD1. Germline V gene data show CDR1 as LNHDA and CDR2 as SQIVND (reference sequence). CDR3 size: 12 residues. The CDR3 DNA sequence: TGTGGCTCGGGACAGGGGGTTTCTGAGCAGTTCTTC. Protein sequence: CGSGQGVSEQFF.

The V gene is TRBV15, the J gene TRBJ2-1; 9 bases align to TRBD1. V was clipped by 9 bases and J by 8 bases; unmatched bases: 5. The CDR3 sequence is 12 residues long. Germline V gives CDR1 LNHNV, CDR2 YYDKDF (reference sequence). CDR3 in amino acids: CATGQGYDEQFF. The CDR3 DNA sequence: TGTGCCACAGGACAGGGGTACGATGAGCAGTTCTTC.

This chain links TRBV6-2 or TRBV6-3 with TRBJ1-1; D remains unclear. Germline CDR1 is MNHEY and CDR2 is SVGEGT. The V end was cut by 5 bases, the J end by 4 bases, with 11 bases between. The length of the CDR3 is 13 residues. This CDR3 reads CASSLIRSTEAFF. CDR3 bases: TGTGCCAGCAGTCTAATAAGGAGCACTGAAGCTTTCTTT.

This clone was seen once. The V call is TRBV6-5, the J call TRBJ1-2, with D perhaps TRBD1 (5 bases). V was clipped by 6 bases and J by 10 bases, with 21 bases between them. The CDR3 runs 14 residues. Germline V lookup: CDR1 MNHEY, CDR2 SVGAGI. The CDR3 DNA is TGTGCCAGCAGACCGACAGCACCTTATGTTTTCTACACCTTC. Translated, it gives CASRPTAPYVFYTF.

The rearrangement links TRBV5-5 to TRBJ1-5; a possible D gene is TRBD1 (6 bases). The CDR3 runs to 16 residues. Germline V lookup: CDR1 SGHKS, CDR2 YYEKEE (reference sequence). With 1 base removed from V and 3 bases from J, the gap between germline ends came to 14 bases. The CDR3 DNA reads as TGTGCCAGCAGCTTGCGCGCCACAGGGAACAATCAGCCCCAGCATTTT. Encoded protein: CASSLRATGNNQPQHF.

The rearrangement uses TRBV10-3 and TRBJ1-4; 9 positions match TRBD1. V trimming: 4 bases; J trimming: 8 bases; junction bases outside the gene matches: 8. The CDR3 runs 15 residues. The germline gives CDR1 ENHRY, CDR2 SYGVKD. The CDR3 protein is CAISGTGTGREKLFF. The CDR3 DNA follows: TGTGCCATCAGTGGGACCGGGACAGGGCGAGAAAAACTGTTTTTT.

The J gene is TRBJ2-7, the V gene TRBV7-8, with 7 bases identical to TRBD1. The CDR3 length is 14 residues. CDR1 SGHVS and CDR2 FQNEAQ come from the germline V gene. V lost 2 bases to trimming and J lost 3 bases; unmatched junction nucleotides: 4. For the CDR3, the DNA is TGTGCCAGCAGCTTACAGACAGGGTTCTACGAGCAGTACTTC. Amino acid sequence: CASSLQTGFYEQYF.

The V and J genes are TRBV28 and TRBJ2-2; maybe TRBD1 (7 bases). This CDR3 has 15 amino acids. The V gene's germline CDR1 is MDHEN and CDR2 SYDVKM. V gave up 8 bases and J gave up 3 bases, with 16 bases separating them. The CDR3 region is CASGSGGQYTGELFF. CDR3 DNA: TGTGCCAGCGGATCCGGGGGACAGTACACCGGGGAGCTGTTTTTT.

The chain is built from TRBV4-3 and TRBJ1-4; 9 nucleotides align to TRBD1. In germline, CDR1 is LGHNA, CDR2 YSLEER. V was pared by 0 bases and J by 8 bases, with 7 bases of the junction left unmatched. The CDR3 runs to 16 residues. The CDR3 is CASSQEGTGKKEKLFF. As DNA, the CDR3 is TGCGCCAGCAGCCAAGAAGGGACAGGGAAAAAGGAAAAACTGTTTTTT.

This sequence joins TRBV7-3 and TRBJ2-2; D might be TRBD1 (5 bases). Germline V gene lookup returns CDR1 SGHTA and CDR2 FQGTGA. CDR3 length equals 15 residues. V was shortened by 1 base and J by 7 bases, with 13 bases between the two germline ends. CDR3 DNA sequence: TGTGCCAGCAGCTTAAGCAGGGAAGGGGACGGGGAGCTGTTTTTT. Translation: CASSLSREGDGELFF.

A few counts support this clone. CDR3 sequence (DNA): TGTGCCAGCAGTTTGTCTTATGGCTACACCTTC. Translating gives CASSLSYGYTF. The chain couples TRBV28 to TRBJ1-2; no clear D. CDR1 and CDR2 from the germline V gene are MDHEN and SYDVKM. The ends were cut back, 3 bases at V and 5 bases at J, with 4 bases in the middle. The length of the CDR3 is 11 residues.

V usage is TRBV19 and J usage is TRBJ2-3, with a possible D match to TRBD2 (5 bases). The CDR3 covers 14 residues. Germline-derived CDR1 and CDR2 are LNHDA and SQIVND (reference sequence). The germline V and J ends were trimmed by 6 bases and 1 base, with 11 bases remaining between them. The chain's CDR3 is CASSSVGGTDTQYF. CDR3 nucleotide sequence: TGTGCCAGTAGCTCAGTCGGGGGCACAGATACGCAGTATTTT.

A single count supports this clone. The V gene is TRBV2, the J gene TRBJ1-6; D is perhaps TRBD1 (6 bases). The CDR3 loop spans 15 amino acids. V was clipped by 3 bases and J by 10 bases, with 16 bases between them. CDR1 and CDR2 (germline): SNHLY, FYNNEI. This CDR3 is CASSDWAGVGSPLHF. CDR3 nucleotides: TGTGCCAGCAGTGACTGGGCAGGGGTGGGATCACCCCTCCACTTT.

This chain links TRBV5-8 with TRBJ2-3; TRBD2 agrees at 12 bases. Losses at the gene ends were 0 bases for V and 7 bases for J; bases not matched to a gene: 9. The CDR3 consists of 17 residues. Germline-derived CDR1 and CDR2 are SGHTS and YDEGEE. CDR3 nucleotide sequence: TGTGCCAGCAGCTTGGAGGGGACTAGCGGGCGGCGAAATACGCAGTATTTT. It translates to CASSLEGTSGRRNTQYF.

The chain joins TRBV6-2 or TRBV6-3 to TRBJ2-4; D is ambiguous. The CDR3 covers 13 residues. Germline CDR1 and CDR2: MNHEY and SVGEGT. The ends were cut back, 0 bases at V and 8 bases at J, with 8 bases in the middle. For the CDR3, the DNA is TGTGCCAGCAGTTACTCGAGGTCCGACATTCAGTACTTC. Amino acid sequence: CASSYSRSDIQYF.

J is TRBJ2-1 and V is TRBV6-1; 8 nucleotides align to TRBD2. The CDR3 has 17 amino acids. Per germline, CDR1 MNHNS and CDR2 SASEGT. Trimming took 6 bases from V and 6 from J; bases not matched to a gene: 16. Here the CDR3 reads CASSERISGNPLNEQFF. The CDR3, as DNA: TGTGCCAGCAGCGAACGAATTAGCGGGAACCCCCTCAATGAGCAGTTCTTC.

Comment on this clone: The sample has other DNA sequences that encode this CDR3 too. The chain has TRBV7-2 and TRBJ2-7; D is uncertain. CDR1 and CDR2 from the germline V gene are SGHTA and FQGNSA. The CDR3 spans 14 residues. The ends were cut back, 1 base at V and 1 base at J, with 8 bases in the middle. CDR3 DNA sequence: TGTGCCAGCAGCTTAGTTCCAGGATCCTACGAGCAGTACTTC. This gives the protein CASSLVPGSYEQYF.

Only one count was recorded for this clone. J is TRBJ1-3 and V is TRBV5-6; D is undetermined. This CDR3 region has 16 residues. Trimming removed 7 bases from V and 4 bases from J, with 21 bases in between. The V gene's germline CDR1 is SGHDT and CDR2 YYEEEE. CDR3 sequence reads: CASQTRPGSLGNTIYF. The CDR3 coding sequence is TGTGCCAGCCAAACCCGTCCGGGTTCCCTCGGAAACACCATATATTTT.

This chain joins TRBV6-1 and TRBJ1-4; tentatively, D is TRBD1 (6 bases). Trimming cost V 1 base and J 4 bases, with 7 bases left between them. The length of the CDR3 is 14 residues. The germline gives CDR1 MNHNS, CDR2 SASEGT. The CDR3 sequence is CASSEDRVNEKLFF. DNA of the CDR3: TGTGCCAGCAGTGAAGACAGGGTTAATGAAAAACTGTTTTTT.

The chain links TRBV19 to TRBJ2-7, with TRBD2 matching over 9 bases. The CDR3 covers 14 residues. Germline V gene data show CDR1 as LNHDA and CDR2 as SQIVND (reference sequence). Trimming at V came to 3 bases and at J to 5 bases, leaving 5 bases not matched to a gene. CDR3 in DNA: TGTGCCAGTAGTATGTACAGCGGGGGGAACGAGCAGTACTTC. This codes for CASSMYSGGNEQYF.

This clone was observed a few times. The rearrangement uses TRBV14 and TRBJ2-7, with a tentative D call TRBD2 (5 bases). With 4 bases removed from V and 7 bases from J, the gap between germline ends came to 14 bases. The germline V gene encodes CDR1 SGHDN and CDR2 FVKESK. The CDR3 is 13 residues long. The CDR3 protein is CASSLIGPGEQYF. CDR3 in DNA: TGTGCCAGCAGCCTTATTGGCCCGGGGGAGCAGTACTTC.

The CDR3 DNA reads as TGTGCCAGCAGCCCCCCCCTTTCCAGGGGCTATCAGCCCCAGCATTTT. It translates to CASSPPLSRGYQPQHF. The rearrangement links TRBV28 to TRBJ1-5, with D possibly TRBD1 on 6 matching bases. From germline, CDR1 is MDHEN and CDR2 SYDVKM. Trimming took 6 bases from V and 5 from J, leaving 20 bases between them. The CDR3 extends over 16 amino acids.

This rearrangement joins TRBV5-1 to TRBJ2-7; 10 positions agree with TRBD1. With 3 bases clipped from V and 4 bases from J, the junction kept 4 bases outside the gene matches. This CDR3 is 14 amino acids long. The germline V gene has CDR1 SGHRS and CDR2 YFSETQ. The CDR3, as DNA: TGCGCCAGCAGCTCGACAGGGGGCATGTACGAGCAGTACTTC. Its protein is CASSSTGGMYEQYF.

The chain has TRBV4-1 and TRBJ2-6, with TRBD1 matching 9 bases. Germline values: CDR1 MGHRA, CDR2 YSYEKL. This CDR3 has 17 amino acids. V was pared by 6 bases and J by 3 bases, with 9 bases of the junction left unmatched. CDR3 residues: CASSPGQGIFGANVLTF. DNA for the CDR3: TGCGCCAGCAGTCCGGGACAGGGCATCTTTGGGGCCAACGTCCTGACTTTC.

This chain uses TRBV11-1 with TRBJ1-5; TRBD1 aligns across 7 bases. Germline assignment: CDR1 SGHAT and CDR2 FQDESV (reference sequence). V lost 5 bases, J lost 4 bases, and 2 bases stayed unmatched. There are 13 residues in the CDR3. The CDR3 region is CASSPDRNQPQHF. Here the CDR3 DNA reads TGTGCCAGCAGCCCGGACAGGAATCAGCCCCAGCATTTT.

This CDR3 is CASSLWDRQETQYF. CDR3 nucleotide sequence: TGCGCCAGCAGCTTATGGGACAGACAAGAGACCCAGTACTTC. This rearrangement joins TRBV5-1 to TRBJ2-5; 7 nucleotides match TRBD1. With V trimmed by 2 bases and J by 2 bases, 3 bases remained unmatched. In germline, CDR1 is SGHRS, CDR2 YFSETQ. This CDR3 is built from 14 residues.

V gene TRBV4-2 combines with J gene TRBJ2-6; 8 bases line up with TRBD1. The length of the CDR3 is 17 residues. The V gene end was trimmed by 3 bases and the J gene end by 0 bases; junction bases not matched to a gene: 4. Germline assignment: CDR1 LGHNA and CDR2 YNFKEQ. CDR3 DNA: TGTGCCAGCAGCCAGGGACAGGAGGGCTCTGGGGCCAACGTCCTGACTTTC. Its translation is CASSQGQEGSGANVLTF.

The chain uses TRBV19 and TRBJ1-1; the match to TRBD1 covers 12 bases. Germline V gives CDR1 LNHDA, CDR2 SQIVND (reference sequence). V was pared by 5 bases and J by 1 base, with 11 bases of the junction left unmatched. The CDR3 is 18 amino acids. CDR3: CASSFTGTGGRPNTEAFF. CDR3 DNA: TGTGCCAGTAGTTTTACCGGGACAGGGGGCCGACCGAACACTGAAGCTTTCTTT.

This chain joins TRBV4-3 and TRBJ2-6; 7 positions match TRBD2. This CDR3 contains 19 residues. CDR1 is LGHNA and CDR2 is YSLEER in the germline V gene. V lost 0 bases to trimming and J lost 0 bases; unmatched junction nucleotides: 8. CDR3 sequence: CASSQERGTGRSGANVLTF. As DNA, the CDR3 is TGCGCCAGCAGCCAAGAGCGGGGGACGGGACGCTCTGGGGCCAACGTCCTGACTTTC.

The genes are TRBV5-1 and TRBJ1-2, with D possibly being TRBD1 (5 bases). This CDR3 has 16 residues. V lost 0 bases and J 6 bases, leaving 18 bases between the germline ends. Germline V CDR1 and CDR2: SGHRS, YFSETQ. Here the CDR3 DNA reads TGCGCCAGCAGCTTGGCCTCGGGAGGGGATGTCAATGGCTACACCTTC. Residues: CASSLASGGDVNGYTF. Variable domain in full (rest from reference TRBV5-1 and TRBJ1-2): KAGVTQTPRYLIKTRGQQVTLSCSPISGHRSVSWYQQTPGQGLQFLFEYFSETQRNKGNFPGRFSGRQFSNSRSEMNVSTLELGDSALYLCASSLASGGDVNGYTFGSGTRLTVV.

Only one count was recorded for this clone. The V gene is TRBV7-9, the J gene TRBJ1-1; 7 positions agree with TRBD1. The CDR3 extends over 14 amino acids. Germline V CDR1 and CDR2: SEHNR, FQNEAQ (reference sequence). The ends lost 4 bases at V and 5 bases at J; junction bases unmatched: 7. The DNA for the CDR3 is TGTGCCAGCAGCTCCCGGGACAGCCGAACTGAAGCTTTCTTT. This codes for CASSSRDSRTEAFF.